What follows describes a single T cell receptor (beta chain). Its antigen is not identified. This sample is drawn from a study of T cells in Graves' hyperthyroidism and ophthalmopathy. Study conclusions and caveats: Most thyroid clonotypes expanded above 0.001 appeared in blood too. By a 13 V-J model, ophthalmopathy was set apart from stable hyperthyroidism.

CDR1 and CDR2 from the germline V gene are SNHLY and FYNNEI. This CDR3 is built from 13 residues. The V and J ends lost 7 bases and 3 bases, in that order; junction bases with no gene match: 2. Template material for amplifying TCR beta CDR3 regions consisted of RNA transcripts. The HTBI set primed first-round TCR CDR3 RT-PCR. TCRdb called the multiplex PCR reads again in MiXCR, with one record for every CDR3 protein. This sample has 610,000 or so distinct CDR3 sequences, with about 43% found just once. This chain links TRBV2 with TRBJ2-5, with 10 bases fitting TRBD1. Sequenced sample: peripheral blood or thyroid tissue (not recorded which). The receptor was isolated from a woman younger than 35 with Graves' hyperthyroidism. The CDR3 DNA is TGTGCCAGCAACGGACAGGGGGAAGAGACCCAGTACTTC. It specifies CASNGQGEETQYF. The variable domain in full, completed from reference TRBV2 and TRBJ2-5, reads EPEVTQTPSHQVTQMGQEVILRCVPISNHLYFYWYRQILGQKVEFLVSFYNNEISEKSEIFDDQFSVERPDGSNFTLKIRSTKLEDSAMYFCASNGQGEETQYFGPGTRLLVL.